This T cell receptor (beta chain) emerged from a study of blood T cell repertoires in COVID-19. This clone was found once. Sequencing was performed with immunoSEQ multiplex PCR; in TCRdb, only in-frame clones are kept and a portion is missing. The sample records 60,000 to 75,000 clones, about 91% being singletons. The CDR3 runs 13 residues. Germline CDR1 is GTSNPN and CDR2 is SVGIG (reference sequence). V was pared by 1 base and J by 7 bases, with 3 bases of the junction left unmatched. The specimen sequenced was peripheral blood. The chain links TRBV30 to TRBJ2-2, with 7 bases that match TRBD2. This TCR was recovered from a man aged 35 to 55 with COVID-19, enrolled during active disease. Here the CDR3 reads CAWSAGGGGELFF. For the CDR3, the DNA is TGTGCCTGGAGTGCGGGGGGAGGCGGGGAGCTGTTTTTT.